This paragraph covers one T cell receptor beta chain sequence. J gave up 2 bases and V 4 bases, and 9 bases lay outside the gene matches. CDR1 SGHRS and CDR2 YFSETQ come from the germline V gene. The CDR3 is made up of 16 amino acids. The method was immunoSEQ multiplex PCR; TCRdb's version includes in-frame clones alone and lacks a portion of them. Of some 130,000 clones listed, 80% to 95% are singletons. These data originate in a study of control samples from healthy donors and cancer patients. The sequence was collected from a man between 18 and 35 years old in good health. Sample: blood. The chain employs TRBV5-1 and TRBJ2-5; TRBD2 matches 9 bases. In nucleotides, the CDR3 is TGCGCCAGCAGCCTTCCGACTAGCGGCAAACAAGAGACCCAGTACTTC. This encodes CASSLPTSGKQETQYF.